This passage covers 20 T cell receptor beta chains from one sample sequenced in a study of identical twins. TCRdb fed the 5' RACE reads into MiXCR, producing one record per CDR3 protein. The profile shows 400,000 to 500,000 distinct CDR3 sequences, around a sixth of them singletons. Material for sequencing was naive T cells sorted from blood. Source of these receptors: a middle-aged man in good health.

This clonotype was counted a few times. V gene TRBV5-1 combines with J gene TRBJ2-3; D call uncertain. Germline V gives CDR1 SGHRS, CDR2 YFSETQ. The CDR3 spans 15 residues. V lost 4 bases and J 6 bases, leaving 18 bases between the germline ends. This CDR3 reads CASSPTPVYGDTQYF. The CDR3 DNA follows: TGCGCCAGCAGCCCCACGCCGGTTTACGGGGATACGCAGTATTTT.

V usage is TRBV4-1 and J usage is TRBJ2-1; a weak D match, TRBD2 (6 bases). Germline V gives CDR1 MGHRA, CDR2 YSYEKL. The ends were cut back, 0 bases at V and 5 bases at J, with 8 bases in the middle. The CDR3 runs 14 residues. CDR3 residues: CASSQEWGDNEQFF. The CDR3, as DNA: TGCGCCAGCAGCCAAGAGTGGGGGGACAATGAGCAGTTCTTC.

The genes are TRBV20-1 and TRBJ1-2; the match to TRBD1 covers 9 bases. The CDR3 length is 14 residues. V lost 3 bases to trimming and J lost 4 bases; unmatched junction nucleotides: 6. Germline assignment: CDR1 DFQATT and CDR2 SNEGSKA (reference sequence). CDR3 nucleotide sequence: TGCAGTGCTAGTCTTCCGGGACAGGGCTATGGCTACACCTTC. Translated: CSASLPGQGYGYTF.

This clonotype was observed many times. V usage is TRBV7-8 and J usage is TRBJ2-7; possible D gene TRBD2, 6 bases. Germline values: CDR1 SGHVS, CDR2 FQNEAQ. V lost 0 bases and J lost 4, with 13 bases in between. The CDR3 loop spans 15 amino acids. This CDR3 is CASSLAGGVRYEQYF. Here the CDR3 DNA reads TGTGCCAGCAGCTTAGCGGGGGGAGTAAGGTACGAGCAGTACTTC. Full variable domain (outside the CDR3, taken from reference TRBV7-8 and TRBJ2-7): GAGVSQSPRYKVAKRGQDVALRCDPISGHVSLFWYQQALGQGPEFLTYFQNEAQLDKSGLPSDRFFAERPEGSVSTLKIQRTQQEDSAVYLCASSLAGGVRYEQYFGPGTRLTVT.

This clonotype has a handful of counts. The V and J genes are TRBV7-2 and TRBJ1-6, with a tentative D call TRBD1 (5 bases). This CDR3 spans 14 amino acids. Trimming removed 5 bases from V and 6 bases from J, with 11 bases in between. Germline CDR1 and CDR2: SGHTA and FQGNSA. CDR3 sequence (DNA): TGTGCCAGCAGCCTCCAGGGTCTTAATTCACCCCTCCACTTT. This translates into CASSLQGLNSPLHF. The full variable domain, rest sourced from reference TRBV7-2 and TRBJ1-6, is GAGVSQSPSNKVTEKGKDVELRCDPISGHTALYWYRQSLGQGLEFLIYFQGNSAPDKSGLPSDRFSAERTGGSVSTLTIQRTQQEDSAVYLCASSLQGLNSPLHFGNGTRLTVT.

The CDR3 sequence is CASSSPSQGYSNQPQHF. The CDR3, as DNA: TGTGCCAGCAGTTCCCCCTCTCAGGGGTATAGCAATCAGCCCCAGCATTTT. V is TRBV28 and J is TRBJ1-5; D might be TRBD1 (6 bases). The CDR3 has 17 amino acids. CDR1 MDHEN and CDR2 SYDVKM come from the germline V gene. V lost 4 bases to trimming and J lost 0 bases, with 16 bases between them.

This clonotype was observed a few times. The chain combines TRBV5-1 with TRBJ2-1; a weak D match, TRBD1 (6 bases). Looked up from germline, CDR1 is SGHRS and CDR2 is YFSETQ. Trimming cost V 1 base and J 2 bases, with 10 bases left between them. The CDR3 sequence is 15 residues long. DNA for the CDR3: TGCGCCAGCAGCTTGCTGGGGACACCCTACAATGAGCAGTTCTTC. Translated: CASSLLGTPYNEQFF.

The rearrangement joins TRBV5-1 to TRBJ2-1, with a weak D call TRBD2 (6 bases). The V gene's germline CDR1 is SGHRS and CDR2 YFSETQ. Trimming cost V 0 bases and J 2 bases, with 12 bases left between them. The CDR3 totals 16 residues. In DNA, the CDR3 is TGCGCCAGCAGCTTGGCCTATGGAGGGGCCTACAATGAGCAGTTCTTC. It translates to CASSLAYGGAYNEQFF.

This CDR3 reads CASGTTWPETQYF. The CDR3 DNA follows: TGTGCCAGCGGCACCACCTGGCCGGAGACCCAGTACTTC. The V gene is TRBV7-2, the J gene TRBJ2-5; D is unresolved. CDR3 size: 13 residues. Between the trimmed V and J ends, which lost 8 bases and 5 bases, there was a span of 15 bases. Germline V CDR1 and CDR2: SGHTA, FQGNSA.

This clonotype has more than one count but fewer than ten. The rearrangement joins TRBV7-2 to TRBJ2-3, with D hard to call. Between the trimmed V and J ends, which lost 1 base and 3 bases, there was a span of 5 bases. The CDR3 totals 13 residues. Germline CDR1 reads SGHTA; CDR2 reads FQGNSA. CDR3 coding DNA: TGTGCCAGCAGCTTAGGAATGACAGATACGCAGTATTTT. This codes for CASSLGMTDTQYF.

This clonotype was seen just once. The V call is TRBV5-4, the J call TRBJ2-3, with D hard to call. V was trimmed by 6 bases and J by 5 bases, leaving 16 bases between them. This CDR3 has 14 residues. The V gene's germline CDR1 is SGHNT and CDR2 YYREEE (reference sequence). The CDR3 sequence: CASTTHSHRDTQYF. For the CDR3, the DNA is TGTGCCAGCACCACACATTCACACAGAGATACGCAGTATTTT.

The V call is TRBV7-2, the J call TRBJ2-3, with 7 nucleotides matching TRBD1. The V and J ends lost 5 bases and 4 bases, in that order; junction bases with no gene match: 9. The CDR3 contains 15 residues. Germline CDR1 SGHTA, CDR2 FQGNSA. CDR3 residues: CASSPNRGPPDTQYF. For the CDR3, the DNA is TGTGCCAGCAGCCCCAACAGGGGCCCCCCAGATACGCAGTATTTT.

The chain employs TRBV28 and TRBJ1-2, with TRBD1 matching over 8 bases. Germline loops: CDR1 MDHEN, CDR2 SYDVKM. J was trimmed by 4 bases and V by 10 bases; bases with no gene match: 11. The CDR3 is 14 amino acids. The CDR3 region is CANVNRGFIYGYTF. DNA for the CDR3: TGTGCCAACGTCAACAGGGGGTTCATCTATGGCTACACCTTC.

Many counts were recorded for this clonotype. V gene TRBV3-1 combines with J gene TRBJ2-7; no reliable D call. Trimming stripped 0 bases from V and 0 bases from J, with 9 bases between. The CDR3 loop spans 15 amino acids. Germline lookup yields CDR1 LGHDT and CDR2 YNNKEL (reference sequence). The CDR3 spells CASSQELSLSYEQYF. CDR3 nucleotides: TGTGCCAGCAGCCAAGAGCTCAGCCTCTCCTACGAGCAGTACTTC.

The sample holds a few counts of this clonotype. The rearrangement uses TRBV20-1 and TRBJ2-4, with D perhaps TRBD1 or TRBD2 (5 bases each). CDR1 is DFQATT, CDR2 SNEGSKA, per germline (reference sequence). This CDR3 has 14 amino acids. Trimming took off 0 bases at V and 8 bases at J, with 14 bases between the two ends. CDR3 coding DNA: TGCAGTGCTAGAGATCTAAGACAGAGGGACATTCAGTACTTC. It specifies CSARDLRQRDIQYF.

The chain couples TRBV3-1 to TRBJ2-1, with TRBD2 matching over 11 bases. The CDR3 is 16 amino acids. V lost 0 bases to trimming and J lost 6 bases; unmatched junction nucleotides: 4. Germline V gene sequence: CDR1 LGHDT, CDR2 YNNKEL (reference sequence). CDR3 nucleotide sequence: TGTGCCAGCAGCCAAGAACGCCTAGCGGGAGGCAATGAGCAGTTCTTC. As protein: CASSQERLAGGNEQFF.

V and J are TRBV6-1 and TRBJ1-2; D uncertain. CDR3 length: 13 amino acids. V lost 6 bases and J 4 bases, leaving 12 bases between the germline ends. Germline V lookup: CDR1 MNHNS, CDR2 SASEGT. CDR3 residues: CASSSDKFYGYTF. As DNA, the CDR3 is TGTGCCAGCAGCTCCGACAAGTTCTATGGCTACACCTTC.

This clonotype was seen ten or more times. The CDR3 DNA reads TGCAGTGCCCGGCGCATCACAGATACGCAGTATTTT. Translated: CSARRITDTQYF. The chain is built from TRBV20-1 and TRBJ2-3; D is uncertain. Germline values: CDR1 DFQATT, CDR2 SNEGSKA (reference sequence). CDR3 length: 12 residues. V gave up 6 bases and J gave up 2 bases, with 9 bases separating them.

This clonotype was counted only a few times. This chain joins TRBV7-9 and TRBJ1-2, with TRBD1 matching over 8 bases. Per the germline V gene, CDR1 is SEHNR and CDR2 is FQNEAQ (reference sequence). V trimming: 5 bases; J trimming: 4 bases; junction bases outside the gene matches: 9. The CDR3 sequence is 15 residues long. In DNA form, the CDR3 reads TGTGCCAGCAGCCACCGGGACAGGCAGGTCTATGGCTACACCTTC. Translation gives CASSHRDRQVYGYTF. Drawing the rest from reference TRBV7-9 and TRBJ1-2, the complete variable domain is DTGVSQNPRHKITKRGQNVTFRCDPISEHNRLYWYRQTLGQGPEFLTYFQNEAQLEKSRLLSDRFSAERPKGSFSTLEIQRTEQGDSAMYLCASSHRDRQVYGYTFGSGTRLTVV.

Points on this clonotype: A much larger clone sits a single nucleotide away, making a read error possible. The chain uses TRBV5-1 and TRBJ2-7, with D unresolved. There are 13 residues in the CDR3. Germline V gene sequence: CDR1 SGHRS, CDR2 YFSETQ. In nucleotides, the CDR3 is TGCGCCAGCAGCTTTGAACAGAGGCACGAGCAGTGCTTC. Its protein is CASSFEQRHEQCF. Full variable domain (remainder filled in from reference TRBV5-1 and TRBJ2-7): KAGVTQTPRYLIKTRGQQVTLSCSPISGHRSVSWYQQTPGQGLQFLFEYFSETQRNKGNFPGRFSGRQFSNSRSEMNVSTLELGDSALYLCASSFEQRHEQCFGPGTRLTVT.